A selection of T cell receptor beta chains follows, all from one sample in a study of cytomegalovirus exposure and HLA in healthy donors. The data were produced by immunoSEQ multiplex PCR, yet TCRdb's version contains in-frame clones alone and is incomplete. The sample carries tens of thousands of clones, 85% recorded once. The sequencing input was PBMCs. The receptor source for this set is a young man in good health and CMV-seronegative. The CDR3 runs from the conserved cysteine through the conserved F or W. Fields, in order: J gene, clone size, V gene, D gene, CDR3 DNA, CDR3 protein. D genes are given only for firm matches. Rows may omit the clone size; those that give it use once, few, many or a size class.

j_call: TRBJ2-6
clone_size: NA
v_call: TRBV27
d_call: TRBD1
cdr3_nt: TGTGCCAGCAGTTTTTTGGACAGGGGGCCCTCTGGGGCCAACGTCCTGACTTTC
cdr3_aa: CASSFLDRGPSGANVLTF

j_call: TRBJ1-1
clone_size: NA
v_call: TRBV5-1
d_call: TRBD1
cdr3_nt: TGCGCCAGCAGTTATGGGACAGAGAAGAACACTGAAGCTTTCTTT
cdr3_aa: CASSYGTEKNTEAFF

j_call: TRBJ1-3
clone_size: NA
v_call: TRBV7-2
d_call: NA
cdr3_nt: TGTGCCAGCAGTCTCCAGCGCTCTGGAAACACCATATATTTT
cdr3_aa: CASSLQRSGNTIYF

j_call: TRBJ2-5
clone_size: NA
v_call: TRBV5-1
d_call: NA
cdr3_nt: TGCGCCAGCAGCTTGGGGGGGGATCAAGAGACCCAGTACTTC
cdr3_aa: CASSLGGDQETQYF

j_call: TRBJ1-4
clone_size: once
v_call: TRBV28
d_call: NA
cdr3_nt: TGTGCCAGCTGGGAGGTGGGCGAAAAACTGTTTTTT
cdr3_aa: CASWEVGEKLFF

j_call: TRBJ2-5
clone_size: NA
v_call: TRBV11-2
d_call: NA
cdr3_nt: TGTGCCAGCACCCTAGGCGGTCTGGAGACCCAGTACTTC
cdr3_aa: CASTLGGLETQYF

j_call: TRBJ2-6
clone_size: NA
v_call: TRBV28
d_call: TRBD1
cdr3_nt: TGTGCCAGCAGTTTATGGGACAGGGGGACTGGGGCCAACGTCCTGACTTTC
cdr3_aa: CASSLWDRGTGANVLTF

j_call: TRBJ2-2
clone_size: few
v_call: TRBV18
d_call: TRBD2
cdr3_nt: TGTGCCAGCTCACTTACAACCGGGACTAGCGGCACCGGGGAGCTGTTTTTT
cdr3_aa: CASSLTTGTSGTGELFF

j_call: TRBJ2-1
clone_size: few
v_call: TRBV6-1
d_call: NA
cdr3_nt: TGTGCCAGCAGTGAAGAGGTGGAGGGCTACAATGAGCAGTTCTTC
cdr3_aa: CASSEEVEGYNEQFF

j_call: TRBJ1-1
clone_size: NA
v_call: TRBV5-1
d_call: NA
cdr3_nt: TGCGCCAGCAGCGACGGGATGTGGACGCGCGAAGCTTTCTTT
cdr3_aa: CASSDGMWTREAFF

j_call: TRBJ1-1
clone_size: NA
v_call: TRBV5-1
d_call: NA
cdr3_nt: TGCGCCAGCAGCTTAAGGGGCACTGAAGCTTTCTTT
cdr3_aa: CASSLRGTEAFF

j_call: TRBJ1-1
clone_size: NA
v_call: TRBV29-1
d_call: NA
cdr3_nt: TGCAGCGTTGAAGCTCGGGGGGGAAGGGCTTTCTTT
cdr3_aa: CSVEARGGRAFF

j_call: TRBJ1-6
clone_size: NA
v_call: TRBV7-8
d_call: NA
cdr3_nt: TGTGCCAGCAGCCGGAGACAGAAGAATTCACCCCTCCACTTT
cdr3_aa: CASSRRQKNSPLHF

j_call: TRBJ2-7
clone_size: medium-sized
v_call: TRBV5-1
d_call: NA
cdr3_nt: TGCGCCAGCAGCCCCGGTTGGGGGGGCTATGAGCAGTACTTC
cdr3_aa: CASSPGWGGYEQYF

j_call: TRBJ1-6
clone_size: NA
v_call: TRBV25-1
d_call: TRBD1
cdr3_nt: TGTGCCAGCAGTGAGCAACAGGGGAATTCACCCCTCCACTTT
cdr3_aa: CASSEQQGNSPLHF

j_call: TRBJ2-3
clone_size: once
v_call: TRBV7-2
d_call: NA
cdr3_nt: TGTGCCAGCAGCCCGACGGGGGGCCGGGCAGATACGCAGTATTTT
cdr3_aa: CASSPTGGRADTQYF

j_call: TRBJ1-4
clone_size: NA
v_call: TRBV7-9
d_call: TRBD1
cdr3_nt: TGTGCCAGCAGCCCGCAGACAGGGATAGAAAAACTGTTTTTT
cdr3_aa: CASSPQTGIEKLFF

j_call: TRBJ2-1
clone_size: NA
v_call: TRBV7-2
d_call: NA
cdr3_nt: TGTGCCAGCAGCCCTCGTGGGGGGACGGATGAGCAGTTCTTC
cdr3_aa: CASSPRGGTDEQFF

j_call: TRBJ1-2
clone_size: few
v_call: TRBV29-1
d_call: NA
cdr3_nt: TGCAGCGTTGCTTGGGGCGCACAGGGCTACACCTTC
cdr3_aa: CSVAWGAQGYTF

j_call: TRBJ2-5
clone_size: medium-sized
v_call: TRBV7-9
d_call: NA
cdr3_nt: TGTGCCAGCGCCCCACAGGGTCACGAGACCCAGTACTTC
cdr3_aa: CASAPQGHETQYF

j_call: TRBJ1-5
clone_size: few
v_call: TRBV12-5
d_call: NA
cdr3_nt: TGTGCTAGTGGTGCCCTCGGGTTGGACTATCAGCCCCAGCATTTT
cdr3_aa: CASGALGLDYQPQHF

j_call: TRBJ1-2
clone_size: NA
v_call: TRBV25-1
d_call: NA
cdr3_nt: TGTGCCAGCAGTACCTCGAACCAGAAGACATATGGCTACACCTTC
cdr3_aa: CASSTSNQKTYGYTF

j_call: TRBJ1-1
clone_size: NA
v_call: TRBV7-9
d_call: NA
cdr3_nt: TGTGCCAGCAGCTCGCCGGGTTACTCTGAAGCTTTCTTT
cdr3_aa: CASSSPGYSEAFF

j_call: TRBJ1-5
clone_size: few
v_call: TRBV15
d_call: NA
cdr3_nt: TGTGCCACCAGCAGAGTTGGGAGGGAAGATCAGCCCCAGCATTTT
cdr3_aa: CATSRVGREDQPQHF

j_call: TRBJ1-1
clone_size: once
v_call: TRBV6-6
d_call: TRBD1
cdr3_nt: TGTGCCAGCAGTTACGACAGGGATGGTGAAGCTTTCTTT
cdr3_aa: CASSYDRDGEAFF

j_call: TRBJ2-1
clone_size: NA
v_call: TRBV6-6
d_call: TRBD2
cdr3_nt: TGTGCCAGCAGCCGTCTCGGGACTAGCGACAATGAGCAGTTCTTC
cdr3_aa: CASSRLGTSDNEQFF

j_call: TRBJ1-5
clone_size: few
v_call: TRBV4-1
d_call: TRBD1
cdr3_nt: TGCGCCAGCAGCAAGGGCCCGGGACAGAACAATCAGCCCCAGCATTTT
cdr3_aa: CASSKGPGQNNQPQHF

j_call: TRBJ2-2
clone_size: NA
v_call: TRBV6-1
d_call: TRBD1
cdr3_nt: TGTGCCAGCAGCTCCGACAGGGGCGGGGAGCTGTTTTTT
cdr3_aa: CASSSDRGGELFF

j_call: TRBJ2-1
clone_size: NA
v_call: TRBV6-4
d_call: TRBD1
cdr3_nt: TGTGCCAGCAGTGACACACCGGGACAGGGGTTAACAACCTCCTACAATGAGCAGTTCTTC
cdr3_aa: CASSDTPGQGLTTSYNEQFF

j_call: TRBJ2-1
clone_size: NA
v_call: TRBV7-9
d_call: TRBD1
cdr3_nt: TGTGCCAGCAGCTTAGGGGGAGGACAGGGGGCGCGATTTGAGCAGTTCTTC
cdr3_aa: CASSLGGGQGARFEQFF

j_call: TRBJ2-1
clone_size: NA
v_call: TRBV7-3
d_call: NA
cdr3_nt: TGTGCCAGCAGCTTTATGAACGGTTACAATGAGCAGTTCTTC
cdr3_aa: CASSFMNGYNEQFF

j_call: TRBJ1-4
clone_size: NA
v_call: TRBV6-5
d_call: NA
cdr3_nt: TGTGCCAGCAGTCAAAGCGCAACTAATGAAAAACTGTTTTTT
cdr3_aa: CASSQSATNEKLFF

j_call: TRBJ1-1
clone_size: NA
v_call: TRBV5-1
d_call: NA
cdr3_nt: TGCGCCAGCAGCTTGGAACAGAGGAACACTGAAGCTTTCTTT
cdr3_aa: CASSLEQRNTEAFF

j_call: TRBJ1-2
clone_size: once
v_call: TRBV7-2
d_call: TRBD1
cdr3_nt: TGTGCCAGCAGACCCCGGGACAGGGAACGTGGCTACACCTTC
cdr3_aa: CASRPRDRERGYTF

j_call: TRBJ1-2
clone_size: NA
v_call: TRBV5-4
d_call: TRBD1
cdr3_nt: TGTGCCAGCAGCTTGCCCGGGACAGCTACCAACTATGGCTACACCTTC
cdr3_aa: CASSLPGTATNYGYTF

j_call: TRBJ1-4
clone_size: NA
v_call: TRBV4-1
d_call: NA
cdr3_nt: TGCGCCAGCAGCTTTACAGCTGCAACTAATGAAAAACTGTTTTTT
cdr3_aa: CASSFTAATNEKLFF

j_call: TRBJ1-5
clone_size: NA
v_call: TRBV6-5
d_call: NA
cdr3_nt: TGTGCCAGCAGAATTAACAGGAGCAATCAGCCCCAGCATTTT
cdr3_aa: CASRINRSNQPQHF

j_call: TRBJ1-5
clone_size: few
v_call: TRBV19
d_call: NA
cdr3_nt: TGTGCCAGTAGTAGAGGACAGACTAGCAATCAGCCCCAGCATTTT
cdr3_aa: CASSRGQTSNQPQHF

j_call: TRBJ1-1
clone_size: NA
v_call: TRBV13
d_call: NA
cdr3_nt: TGTGCCAGCAGAGAAGGGACAGAAGCTTTCTTT
cdr3_aa: CASREGTEAFF

j_call: TRBJ1-4
clone_size: NA
v_call: TRBV7-9
d_call: NA
cdr3_nt: TGTGCCAGCAGCTTATCACAGTCAAATAATGAAAAACTGTTTTTT
cdr3_aa: CASSLSQSNNEKLFF

j_call: TRBJ1-5
clone_size: NA
v_call: TRBV13
d_call: NA
cdr3_nt: TGTGCCAGCAGCAGAACAGGGAATCAGCCCCAGCATTTT
cdr3_aa: CASSRTGNQPQHF

j_call: TRBJ1-5
clone_size: NA
v_call: TRBV6-6
d_call: NA
cdr3_nt: TGTGCCAGCAGTTACCTGAATCAGCCCCAGCATTTT
cdr3_aa: CASSYLNQPQHF

j_call: TRBJ2-5
clone_size: NA
v_call: TRBV29-1
d_call: TRBD1
cdr3_nt: TGCAGCGTAAACAGGGGCCCAGAGACCCAGTACTTC
cdr3_aa: CSVNRGPETQYF

j_call: TRBJ2-4
clone_size: NA
v_call: TRBV18
d_call: NA
cdr3_nt: TGTGCCAGCTCACCAGAAGAGGAAAACATTCAGTACTTC
cdr3_aa: CASSPEEENIQYF

j_call: TRBJ1-2
clone_size: NA
v_call: TRBV2
d_call: TRBD1
cdr3_nt: TGTGCCAGTAGGACAGGGGATAGTTCCTATGGCTACACCTTC
cdr3_aa: CASRTGDSSYGYTF

j_call: TRBJ1-2
clone_size: NA
v_call: TRBV4-1
d_call: NA
cdr3_nt: TGCGCCAGCAGCTCCTACGCGGCACAGGGTGGGGGCTACACCTTC
cdr3_aa: CASSSYAAQGGGYTF

j_call: TRBJ2-1
clone_size: once
v_call: TRBV30
d_call: NA
cdr3_nt: TGTGCCTGGAATAGGGGCAGCGAGAATGAGCAGTTCTTC
cdr3_aa: CAWNRGSENEQFF

j_call: TRBJ1-5
clone_size: NA
v_call: TRBV4-1
d_call: NA
cdr3_nt: TGCGCCAGCAGCGATATTACAGGGTACAATCAGCCCCAGCATTTT
cdr3_aa: CASSDITGYNQPQHF

j_call: TRBJ1-5
clone_size: few
v_call: TRBV28
d_call: NA
cdr3_nt: TGTGCCAGCACCAATCCTCGGGGGCCCCAGCATTTT
cdr3_aa: CASTNPRGPQHF

j_call: TRBJ1-1
clone_size: NA
v_call: TRBV5-1
d_call: NA
cdr3_nt: TGCGCCAGCAGCTTGTTTGAGTTCATGAACACTGAAGCTTTCTTT
cdr3_aa: CASSLFEFMNTEAFF

j_call: TRBJ1-6
clone_size: NA
v_call: TRBV9
d_call: NA
cdr3_nt: TGTGCCAGCAGCGTAGAAGACAGCAGGCATTCACCCCTCCACTTT
cdr3_aa: CASSVEDSRHSPLHF

j_call: TRBJ2-2
clone_size: NA
v_call: TRBV5-4
d_call: NA
cdr3_nt: TGTGCCAGCAGCTTTAGATCGGTGACCGGGGAGCTGTTTTTT
cdr3_aa: CASSFRSVTGELFF

j_call: TRBJ1-1
clone_size: NA
v_call: TRBV7-8
d_call: NA
cdr3_nt: TGTGCCAGCACCATGGACAGGAACACTGAAGCTTTCTTT
cdr3_aa: CASTMDRNTEAFF